These 3 T cell receptor beta chains came from one sample sequenced in a study of shared clonotypes between healthy human individuals. Assay: immunoSEQ multiplex PCR; the TCRdb copy retains only in-frame clones and omits some. The sample lists approximately 2,000,000 clones, 85% to 95% seen once, with approximately 0.39% in the top ten. The material sequenced was naive CD4+ T cells from PBMCs. Subset given: CD45RA+ positively selected. Receptors were obtained from a man aged 18 to 29 in good health. Some clones in this sample may be carry-over from other donors' samples.

CDR3 residues: CASSDSSSGGTEAFF. DNA of the CDR3: TGTGCCAGCAGTGACTCGTCCTCGGGTGGCACTGAAGCTTTCTTT. The chain recombines TRBV6-4 with TRBJ1-1; D gene unclear. In germline, CDR1 is MRHNA, CDR2 SNTAGT. This CDR3 is 15 amino acids long. V was pared by 0 bases and J by 4 bases, with 12 bases between.

The genes are TRBV5-1 and TRBJ2-2; no clear D gene. V was cut by 3 bases and J by 5 bases, with 11 bases left in between. The CDR3 has 14 amino acids. Germline values: CDR1 SGHRS, CDR2 YFSETQ. The CDR3 here is CASSSSHPTGELFF. The CDR3 DNA follows: TGCGCCAGCAGCTCGTCTCATCCTACCGGGGAGCTGTTTTTT.

V usage is TRBV7-2 and J usage is TRBJ2-5; D remains unclear. Per the germline V gene, CDR1 is SGHTA and CDR2 is FQGNSA. Trimming removed 1 base from V and 7 bases from J, with 7 bases in between. CDR3 length equals 12 residues. CDR3 in DNA: TGTGCCAGCAGCTTAGACTCCGGGACCCAGTACTTC. This translates into CASSLDSGTQYF.